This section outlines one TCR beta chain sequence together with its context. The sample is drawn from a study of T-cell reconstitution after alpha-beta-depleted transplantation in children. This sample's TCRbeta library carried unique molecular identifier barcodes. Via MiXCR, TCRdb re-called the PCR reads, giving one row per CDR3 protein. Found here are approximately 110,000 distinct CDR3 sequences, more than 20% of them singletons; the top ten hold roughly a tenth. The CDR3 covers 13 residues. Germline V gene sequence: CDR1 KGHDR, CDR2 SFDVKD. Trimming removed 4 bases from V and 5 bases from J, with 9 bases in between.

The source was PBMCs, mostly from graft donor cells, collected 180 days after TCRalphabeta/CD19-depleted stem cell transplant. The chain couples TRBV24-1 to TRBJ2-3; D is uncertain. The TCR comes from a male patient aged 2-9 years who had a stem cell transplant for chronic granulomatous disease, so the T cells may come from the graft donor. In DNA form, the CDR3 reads TGTGCCACCAGTGAGCCCCGAGGAGATACGCAGTATTTT. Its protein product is CATSEPRGDTQYF.